The rows below give T cell receptor beta chains drawn from one sample of a study of T cells after yellow fever vaccination. MiXCR was run by TCRdb on the 5' RACE reads, yielding one entry per CDR3 protein. The sample records about 350,000 distinct CDR3 sequences, 9.5% to 15% being singletons. The specimen comprised CD4+ T cells sorted from PBMCs, sampled 15 days after the yellow fever booster vaccination. These receptors originate from a man aged 18 to 29 who received the YFV17D yellow fever vaccine. Both conserved end residues are part of each CDR3. Each record gives: clone size, D gene, J gene, V gene, CDR3 protein, CDR3 DNA. The D gene is left open where the match is weak. Some rows have no size entry. The others give once, few or many, or a class for an expanded clone.

. TRBD1 TRBJ1-6 TRBV7-2 CASSSRQGSTSPLHF TGTGCCAGCAGCTCTCGACAGGGTAGTACTTCACCCCTCCACTTT
. . TRBJ1-1 TRBV11-2 CASAGNTEAFF TGTGCCAGCGCAGGGAACACTGAAGCTTTCTTT
few . TRBJ2-2 TRBV4-3 CASSQARPGHPYTGELFF TGCGCCAGCAGCCAAGCTCGACCGGGACATCCGTACACCGGGGAGCTGTTTTTT
. . TRBJ1-3 TRBV27 CASSSGARSDTIYF TGTGCCAGCAGTTCAGGGGCCCGGTCTGACACCATATATTTT
. . TRBJ1-1 TRBV12-3/TRBV12-4 CASTPTWRNTEAFF TGTGCCAGCACGCCGACTTGGCGGAACACTGAAGCTTTCTTT
. TRBD2 TRBJ2-3 TRBV5-1 CASKRLAGAADTQYF TGCGCCAGCAAAAGGCTAGCGGGGGCTGCTGATACGCAGTATTTT
. TRBD1 TRBJ1-1 TRBV5-6 CDSSSGTGLWTEAFF TGTGACAGCAGCTCAGGGACAGGGCTTTGGACTGAAGCTTTCTTT
. . TRBJ2-7 TRBV7-9 CASSGWSIYEQYF TGTGCCAGCAGTGGCTGGTCGATCTACGAGCAGTACTTC
few . TRBJ2-3 TRBV5-1 CASSSGLEGTDTQYF TGCGCCAGCAGCTCTGGCCTTGAGGGCACAGATACGCAGTATTTT
few . TRBJ2-7 TRBV12-3/TRBV12-4 CASSLMGGHEQYF TGTGCCAGCAGTTTGATGGGGGGTCACGAGCAGTACTTC
few . TRBJ2-1 TRBV5-1 CASSLDAQNNEQFF TGCGCCAGCAGCTTGGATGCGCAAAACAATGAGCAGTTCTTC
many TRBD1 TRBJ2-1 TRBV20-1 CSVDRGHEQFF TGCAGTGTGGACAGGGGGCATGAGCAGTTCTTC
. TRBD2 TRBJ2-6 TRBV10-3 CAIHGTSGGSSGANVLTF TGTGCCATCCACGGGACTAGCGGGGGGTCCTCTGGGGCCAACGTCCTGACTTTC
. . TRBJ1-3 TRBV20-1 CSANHPWQFHSGNTIYF TGCAGTGCTAATCACCCTTGGCAGTTCCACTCTGGAAACACCATATATTTT
. . TRBJ2-1 TRBV5-8 CASSRDVEVGKEQFF TGTGCCAGCAGCAGGGACGTTGAGGTCGGGAAGGAGCAGTTCTTC
. . TRBJ2-2 TRBV7-3 CASSSGGGPNTGELFF TGTGCCAGCAGCTCTGGGGGGGGGCCGAACACCGGGGAGCTGTTTTTT
. TRBD2 TRBJ2-5 TRBV4-2 CASSQGTSGLWAQYF TGTGCCAGCAGCCAAGGGACTAGCGGGCTGTGGGCCCAGTACTTC
many TRBD2 TRBJ2-1 TRBV6-6 CASRRTSGDNEQFF TGTGCCAGCAGGCGGACTAGCGGGGACAATGAGCAGTTCTTC
once . TRBJ1-1 TRBV9 CASNTGMNTEAFF TGTGCCAGCAATACAGGGATGAACACTGAAGCTTTCTTT
. TRBD1 TRBJ2-2 TRBV23-1 CASSQWAGTANTGELFF TGCGCCAGCAGTCAATGGGCCGGGACAGCGAACACCGGGGAGCTGTTTTTT
many . TRBJ2-2 TRBV9 CASRTTGTGELFF TGTGCCAGCAGAACGACGGGCACCGGGGAGCTGTTTTTT
few . TRBJ1-6 TRBV6-2/TRBV6-3 CASGENYGSPLHF TGTGCCAGCGGGGAGAATTACGGTTCACCCCTCCACTTT
. . TRBJ2-5 TRBV9 CASSVAGGQGGSGQETQYF TGTGCCAGCAGCGTAGCTGGGGGGCAGGGAGGGAGTGGGCAAGAGACCCAGTACTTC
. . TRBJ1-5 TRBV7-2 CASSLSQGTQPQHF TGTGCCAGCAGCTTATCCCAGGGAACTCAGCCCCAGCATTTT
. . TRBJ2-2 TRBV7-2 CASSSMVPTGELFF TGTGCCAGCAGCTCCATGGTCCCGACCGGGGAGCTGTTTTTT
. . TRBJ1-5 TRBV11-2 CASSLNGAADNQPQHF TGTGCCAGCAGCTTAAACGGGGCGGCCGACAATCAGCCCCAGCATTTT
few TRBD2 TRBJ2-1 TRBV29-1 CSVEGLAGGHIPHNEQFF TGCAGCGTTGAGGGTCTAGCGGGGGGTCACATACCCCACAATGAGCAGTTCTTC
few . TRBJ2-4 TRBV5-1 CASSLAVRQGGNIQYF TGCGCCAGCAGCTTGGCCGTACGACAGGGAGGTAACATTCAGTACTTC
. TRBD1 TRBJ2-5 TRBV4-2 CASSQVRGLQETQYF TGTGCCAGCAGCCAAGTAAGGGGGCTCCAAGAGACCCAGTACTTC
few TRBD2 TRBJ2-2 TRBV7-3 CASSSGLAGLAGELFF TGTGCCAGCAGCTCCGGACTAGCGGGGCTCGCCGGGGAGCTGTTTTTT
many . TRBJ1-1 TRBV7-2 CASSLVVIPEAFF TGTGCCAGCAGCTTAGTCGTCATTCCCGAAGCTTTCTTT
few . TRBJ2-5 TRBV7-6 CASSRRGGYQETQYF TGTGCCAGCAGCCGGAGGGGGGGGTACCAAGAGACCCAGTACTTC
. . TRBJ1-2 TRBV4-3 CASSQEAGRPDYGYTF TGCGCCAGCAGCCAAGAAGCGGGACGGCCTGACTATGGCTACACCTTC
. . TRBJ1-2 TRBV7-2 CASSLLGGGQGGYTF TGTGCCAGCAGCCTCCTCGGGGGGGGACAAGGTGGCTACACCTTC
. TRBD2 TRBJ2-5 TRBV20-1 CSASGGAPQYF TGCAGTGCTAGCGGGGGGGCTCCCCAGTACTTC
few . TRBJ2-5 TRBV5-1 CASSLRGAQETQYF TGCGCCAGCAGCTTGCGGGGGGCGCAAGAGACCCAGTACTTC
. . TRBJ1-5 TRBV19 CASSSEKNQPQHF TGTGCCAGTAGTAGCGAAAAGAACCAGCCCCAGCATTTT
many TRBD1 TRBJ2-3 TRBV6-2/TRBV6-3 CASSYPTKQGASTDTQYF TGTGCCAGCAGTTATCCTACGAAACAGGGGGCTTCAACAGATACGCAGTATTTT
few . TRBJ1-5 TRBV5-1 CASSLVPNSNQPQHF TGCGCCAGCAGCTTGGTACCTAATAGCAATCAGCCCCAGCATTTT
few TRBD1 TRBJ1-2 TRBV7-9 CASSRGQGTDGYTF TGTGCCAGCAGCCGCGGACAGGGAACGGATGGCTACACCTTC
few . TRBJ2-3 TRBV4-2 CASSQEINRRGVLSTDTQYF TGTGCCAGCAGCCAAGAGATTAACAGGCGGGGCGTCTTAAGCACAGATACGCAGTATTTT
few . TRBJ1-1 TRBV3-1 CASSLQDAGEAFF TGTGCCAGCAGCCTTCAGGACGCGGGTGAAGCTTTCTTT
few . TRBJ1-5 TRBV19 CASSLGQHQPQHF TGTGCCAGTAGTTTGGGGCAACATCAGCCCCAGCATTTT
many . TRBJ2-2 TRBV29-1 CSGRLGSLGELFF TGCAGCGGGCGACTAGGAAGTCTCGGGGAGCTGTTTTTT